What follows describes a single T cell receptor beta chain. The data originate from a study of blood T cell repertoires in COVID-19. The overall study: PBMCs, B-cell-depleted T cells, or T cells provided the cDNA or gDNA that made up the material.

Original processing methods: Reference gene primers were amplified, and this amplification served to estimate nucleated cell counts. Using immunoSEQ multiplex PCR, the repertoire was profiled, and TCRdb retains in-frame clones only, with some absent. Clone size and the V and J calls come from that table; the DNA yielded D and trimming. The repertoire holds 400,000 to 550,000 clones, with 85% to 90% as singletons. V was pared by 3 bases and J by 1 base, with 15 bases between. The CDR3 runs to 15 residues. Germline lookup yields CDR1 GTSNPN and CDR2 SVGIG (reference sequence). What was sequenced was peripheral blood. This sequence originates from a woman in her thirties with acute or convalescent COVID-19. The rearrangement joins TRBV30 to TRBJ1-1; D possibly corresponds to TRBD1 (6 bases). The CDR3 is CAWRRGFEPNTEAFF. The CDR3 DNA sequence: TGTGCCTGGAGGAGGGGGTTTGAGCCGAACACTGAAGCTTTCTTT. Drawing the rest from reference TRBV30 and TRBJ1-1, the complete variable domain is SQTIHQWPATLVQPVGSPLSLECTVEGTSNPNLYWYRQAAGRGLQLLFYSVGIGQISSEVPQNLSASRPQDRQFILSSKKLLLSDSGFYLCAWRRGFEPNTEAFFGQGTRLTVV.